The entry below describes one TCR beta chain. This sample is part of a study of blood T cell repertoires in COVID-19. Study-level information: Samples of COVID-19 (acute and convalescent) were obtained from the United States, Italy and Spain.

Libraries were prepared by immunoSEQ multiplex PCR; TCRdb keeps only in-frame clonotypes and omits some of them. The sample records almost 500,000 clones, 75% to 90% being singletons. Deletions cut 5 bases from V and 2 bases from J, with 16 bases between. Germline-derived CDR1 and CDR2 are SGHVS and FNYEAQ. This CDR3 has 17 residues. This chain connects TRBV7-6 to TRBJ2-6; a weak D match, TRBD1 (5 bases). This TCR was recovered from a woman aged 55 to 70 who had recovered from COVID-19. The sample taken for sequencing was PBMCs or T cells enriched from blood (not recorded which). DNA for the CDR3: TGTGCCAGCAGCCCCTACAGTACAGGTACTGGGGCCAACGTCCTGACTTTC. Translated: CASSPYSTGTGANVLTF.